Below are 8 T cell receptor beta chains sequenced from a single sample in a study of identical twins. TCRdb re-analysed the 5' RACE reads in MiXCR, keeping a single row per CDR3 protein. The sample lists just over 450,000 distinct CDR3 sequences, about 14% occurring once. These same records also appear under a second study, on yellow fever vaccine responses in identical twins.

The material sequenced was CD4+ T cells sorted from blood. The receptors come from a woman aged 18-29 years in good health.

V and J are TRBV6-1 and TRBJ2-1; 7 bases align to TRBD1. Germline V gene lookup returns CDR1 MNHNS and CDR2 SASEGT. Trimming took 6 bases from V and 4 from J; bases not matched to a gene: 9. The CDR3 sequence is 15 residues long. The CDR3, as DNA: TGTGCCAGCAGCCGCGATCGACAGGGTTACAATGAGCAGTTCTTC. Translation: CASSRDRQGYNEQFF.

Here the CDR3 DNA reads TGTGCCAGCAGTAGGACTGATTACAATGAGCAGTTCTTC. Translating gives CASSRTDYNEQFF. The genes are TRBV6-2 or TRBV6-3 and TRBJ2-1; possibly TRBD2 for D (5 bases). The germline V gene encodes CDR1 MNHEY and CDR2 SVGEGT. The V end lost 5 bases, the J end lost 4 bases, and 9 bases lay between the germline ends. The CDR3 sequence is 13 residues long.

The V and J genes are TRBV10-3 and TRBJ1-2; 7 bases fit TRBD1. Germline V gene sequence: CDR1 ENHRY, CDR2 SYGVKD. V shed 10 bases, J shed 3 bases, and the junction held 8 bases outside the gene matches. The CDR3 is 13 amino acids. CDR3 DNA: TGTGCCACCGGTCAGGGGGAGGACTATGGCTACACCTTC. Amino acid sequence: CATGQGEDYGYTF.

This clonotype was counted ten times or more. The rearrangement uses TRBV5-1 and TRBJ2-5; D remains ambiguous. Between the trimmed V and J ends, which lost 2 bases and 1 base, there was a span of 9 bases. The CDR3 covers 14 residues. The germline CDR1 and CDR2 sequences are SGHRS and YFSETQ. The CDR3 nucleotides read TGCGCCAGCAGCTTTCAAACCGGCCAAGAGACCCAGTACTTC. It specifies CASSFQTGQETQYF.

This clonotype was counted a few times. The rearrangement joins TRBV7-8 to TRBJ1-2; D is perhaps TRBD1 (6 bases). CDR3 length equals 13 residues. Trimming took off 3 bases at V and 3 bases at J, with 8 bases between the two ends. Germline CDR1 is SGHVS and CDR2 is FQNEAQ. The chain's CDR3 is CASSLDRYYGYTF. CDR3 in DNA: TGTGCCAGCAGCTTGGACAGATACTATGGCTACACCTTC. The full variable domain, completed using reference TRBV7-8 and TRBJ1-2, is GAGVSQSPRYKVAKRGQDVALRCDPISGHVSLFWYQQALGQGPEFLTYFQNEAQLDKSGLPSDRFFAERPEGSVSTLKIQRTQQEDSAVYLCASSLDRYYGYTFGSGTRLTVV.

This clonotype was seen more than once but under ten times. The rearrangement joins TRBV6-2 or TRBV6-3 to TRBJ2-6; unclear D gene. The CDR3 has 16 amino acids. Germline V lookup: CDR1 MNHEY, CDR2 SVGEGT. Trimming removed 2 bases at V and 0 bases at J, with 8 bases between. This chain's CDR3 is CASSYPTPSGANVLTF. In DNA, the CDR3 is TGTGCCAGCAGTTACCCAACCCCCTCTGGGGCCAACGTCCTGACTTTC.

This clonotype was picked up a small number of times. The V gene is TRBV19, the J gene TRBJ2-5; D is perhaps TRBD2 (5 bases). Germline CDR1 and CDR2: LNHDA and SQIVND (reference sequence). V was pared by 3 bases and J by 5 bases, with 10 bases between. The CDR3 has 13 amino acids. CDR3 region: CASSMNRGETQYF. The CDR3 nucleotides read TGTGCCAGTAGTATGAACAGAGGGGAGACCCAGTACTTC.

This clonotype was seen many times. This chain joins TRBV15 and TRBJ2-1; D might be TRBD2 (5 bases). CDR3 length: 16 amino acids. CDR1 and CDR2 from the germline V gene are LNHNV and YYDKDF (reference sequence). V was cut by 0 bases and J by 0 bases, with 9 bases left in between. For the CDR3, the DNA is TGTGCCACCAGCAGAGATACGGGAAGCTCCTACAATGAGCAGTTCTTC. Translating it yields CATSRDTGSSYNEQFF. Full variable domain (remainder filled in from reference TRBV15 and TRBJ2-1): DAMVIQNPRYQVTQFGKPVTLSCSQTLNHNVMYWYQQKSSQAPKLLFHYYDKDFNNEADTPDNFQSRRPNTSFCFLDIRSPGLGDTAMYLCATSRDTGSSYNEQFFGPGTRLTVL.